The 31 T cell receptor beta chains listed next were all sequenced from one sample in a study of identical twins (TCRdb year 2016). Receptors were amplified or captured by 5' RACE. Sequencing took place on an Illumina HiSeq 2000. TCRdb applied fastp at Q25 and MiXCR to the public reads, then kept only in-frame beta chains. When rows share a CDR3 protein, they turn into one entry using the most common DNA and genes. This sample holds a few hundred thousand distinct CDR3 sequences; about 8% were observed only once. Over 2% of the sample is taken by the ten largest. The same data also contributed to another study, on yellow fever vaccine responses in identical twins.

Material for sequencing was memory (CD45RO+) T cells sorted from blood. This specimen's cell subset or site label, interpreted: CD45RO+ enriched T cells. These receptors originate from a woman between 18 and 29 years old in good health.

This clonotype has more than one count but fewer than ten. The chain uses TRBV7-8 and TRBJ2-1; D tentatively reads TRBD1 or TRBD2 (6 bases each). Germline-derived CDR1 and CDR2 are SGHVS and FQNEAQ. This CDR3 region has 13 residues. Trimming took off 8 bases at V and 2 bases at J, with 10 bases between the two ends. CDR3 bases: TGTGCCAGCTCGAGGGGGGCCTACAATGAGCAGTTCTTC. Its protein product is CASSRGAYNEQFF.

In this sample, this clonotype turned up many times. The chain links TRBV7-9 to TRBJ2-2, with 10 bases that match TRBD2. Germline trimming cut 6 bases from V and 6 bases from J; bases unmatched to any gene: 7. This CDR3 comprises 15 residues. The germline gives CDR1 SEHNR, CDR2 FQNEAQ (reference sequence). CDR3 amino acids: CASRKAGGPSGELFF. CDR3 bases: TGTGCCAGCAGGAAAGCGGGAGGGCCTTCCGGGGAGCTGTTTTTT.

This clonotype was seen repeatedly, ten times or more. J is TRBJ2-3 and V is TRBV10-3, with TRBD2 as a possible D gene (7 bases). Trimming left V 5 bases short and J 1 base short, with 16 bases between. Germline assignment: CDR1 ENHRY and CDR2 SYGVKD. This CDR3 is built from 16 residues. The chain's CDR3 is CAISRDGGLGTDTQYF. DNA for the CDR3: TGTGCCATCAGTCGCGACGGGGGGCTCGGCACAGATACGCAGTATTTT.

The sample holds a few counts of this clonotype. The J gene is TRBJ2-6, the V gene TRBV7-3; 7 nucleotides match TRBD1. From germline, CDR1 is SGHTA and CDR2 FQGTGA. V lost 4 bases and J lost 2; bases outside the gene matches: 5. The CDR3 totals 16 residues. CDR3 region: CASSSTGLAGANVLTF. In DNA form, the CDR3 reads TGTGCCAGCAGCTCGACAGGGCTAGCTGGGGCCAACGTCCTGACTTTC.

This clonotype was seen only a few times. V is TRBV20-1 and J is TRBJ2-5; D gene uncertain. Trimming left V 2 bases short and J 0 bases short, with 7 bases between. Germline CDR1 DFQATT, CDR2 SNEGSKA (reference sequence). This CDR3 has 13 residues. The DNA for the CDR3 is TGCAGTGCTAGACACGGTAACCAAGAGACCCAGTACTTC. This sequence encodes CSARHGNQETQYF.

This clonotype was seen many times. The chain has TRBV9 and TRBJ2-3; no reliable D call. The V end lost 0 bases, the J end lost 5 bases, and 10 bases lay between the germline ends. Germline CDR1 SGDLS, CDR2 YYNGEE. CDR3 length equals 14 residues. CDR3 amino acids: CASSVGGVRDTQYF. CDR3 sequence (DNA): TGTGCCAGCAGCGTAGGAGGAGTTAGAGATACGCAGTATTTT.

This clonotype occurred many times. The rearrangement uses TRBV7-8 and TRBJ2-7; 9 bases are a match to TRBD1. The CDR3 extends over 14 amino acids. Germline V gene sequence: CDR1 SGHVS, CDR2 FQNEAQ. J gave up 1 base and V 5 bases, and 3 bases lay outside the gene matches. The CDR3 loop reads CASSDDRGSYEQYF. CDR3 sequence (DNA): TGTGCCAGCAGCGACGACAGGGGGTCCTACGAGCAGTACTTC.

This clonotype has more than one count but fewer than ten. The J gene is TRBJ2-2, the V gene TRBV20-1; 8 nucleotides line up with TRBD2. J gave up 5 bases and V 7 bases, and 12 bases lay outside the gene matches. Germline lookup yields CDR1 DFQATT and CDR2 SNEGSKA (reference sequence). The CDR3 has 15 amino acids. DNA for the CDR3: TGCAGTGTTGGAGGGGTAGCGGGACGAACCGGGGAGCTGTTTTTT. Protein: CSVGGVAGRTGELFF.

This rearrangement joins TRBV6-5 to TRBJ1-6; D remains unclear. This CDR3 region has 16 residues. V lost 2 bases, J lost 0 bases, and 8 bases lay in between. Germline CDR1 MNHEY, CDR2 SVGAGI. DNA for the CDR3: TGTGCCAGCAGTTACGGCTGGAGCTCCTATAATTCACCCCTCCACTTT. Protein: CASSYGWSSYNSPLHF.

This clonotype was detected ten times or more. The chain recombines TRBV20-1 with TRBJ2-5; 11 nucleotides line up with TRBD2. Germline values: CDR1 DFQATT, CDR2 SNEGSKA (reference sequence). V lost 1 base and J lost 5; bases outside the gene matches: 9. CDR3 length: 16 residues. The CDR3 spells CSARGGTSGSSETQYF. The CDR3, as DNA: TGCAGTGCTAGAGGAGGAACTAGCGGGAGTTCGGAGACCCAGTACTTC.

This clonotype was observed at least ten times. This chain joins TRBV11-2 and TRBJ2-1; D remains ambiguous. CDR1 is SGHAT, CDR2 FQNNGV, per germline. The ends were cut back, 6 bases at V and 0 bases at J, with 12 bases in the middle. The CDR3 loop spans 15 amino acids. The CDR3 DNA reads TGTGCCAGCAGTCCCGACGGCCCCTCCTACAATGAGCAGTTCTTC. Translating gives CASSPDGPSYNEQFF. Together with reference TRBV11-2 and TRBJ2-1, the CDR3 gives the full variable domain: EAGVAQSPRYKIIEKRQSVAFWCNPISGHATLYWYQQILGQGPKLLIQFQNNGVVDDSQLPKDRFSAERLKGVDSTLKIQPAKLEDSAVYLCASSPDGPSYNEQFFGPGTRLTVL.

The CDR3 reads CASSPIGLTTYEQYF. The CDR3 nucleotides read TGCGCCAGCAGCCCGATAGGACTAACGACCTACGAGCAGTACTTC. The V gene is TRBV5-1, the J gene TRBJ2-7; a weak D match, TRBD2 (6 bases). The germline V gene has CDR1 SGHRS and CDR2 YFSETQ. The CDR3 runs 15 residues. Trimming cost V 4 bases and J 2 bases, with 16 bases left between them.

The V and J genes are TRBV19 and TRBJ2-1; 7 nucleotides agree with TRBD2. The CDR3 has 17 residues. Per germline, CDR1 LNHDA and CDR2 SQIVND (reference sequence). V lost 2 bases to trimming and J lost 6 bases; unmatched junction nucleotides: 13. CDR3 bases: TGTGCCAGTAGTATATCCCCCGGGCCTAGCGGACGCAATGAGCAGTTCTTC. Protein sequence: CASSISPGPSGRNEQFF.

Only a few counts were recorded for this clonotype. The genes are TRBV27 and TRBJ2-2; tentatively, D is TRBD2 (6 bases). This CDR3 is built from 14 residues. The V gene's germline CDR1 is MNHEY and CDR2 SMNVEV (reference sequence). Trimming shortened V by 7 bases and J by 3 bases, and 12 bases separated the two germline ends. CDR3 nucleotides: TGTGCCAGCAACCGGGGAGGAGACACCGGGGAGCTGTTTTTT. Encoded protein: CASNRGGDTGELFF.

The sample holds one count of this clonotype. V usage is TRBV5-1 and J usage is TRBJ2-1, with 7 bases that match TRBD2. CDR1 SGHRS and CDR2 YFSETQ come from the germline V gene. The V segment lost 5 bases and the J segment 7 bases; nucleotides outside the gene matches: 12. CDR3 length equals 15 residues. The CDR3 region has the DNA TGCGCCAGCAGTCCCAGCGGGGATGTGAGGAATGAGCAGTTCTTC. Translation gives CASSPSGDVRNEQFF. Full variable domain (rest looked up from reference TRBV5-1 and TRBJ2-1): KAGVTQTPRYLIKTRGQQVTLSCSPISGHRSVSWYQQTPGQGLQFLFEYFSETQRNKGNFPGRFSGRQFSNSRSEMNVSTLELGDSALYLCASSPSGDVRNEQFFGPGTRLTVL.

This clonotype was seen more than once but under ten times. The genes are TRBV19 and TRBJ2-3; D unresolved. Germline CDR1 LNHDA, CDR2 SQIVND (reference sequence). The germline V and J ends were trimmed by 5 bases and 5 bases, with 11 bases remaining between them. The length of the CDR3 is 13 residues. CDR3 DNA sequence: TGTGCCAGTAGTTCCCACTGGAGAGATACGCAGTATTTT. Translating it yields CASSSHWRDTQYF.

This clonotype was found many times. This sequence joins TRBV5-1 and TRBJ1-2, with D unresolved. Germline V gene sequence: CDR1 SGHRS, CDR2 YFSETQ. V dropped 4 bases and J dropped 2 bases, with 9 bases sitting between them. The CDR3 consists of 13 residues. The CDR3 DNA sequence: TGCGCCAGCAGCCCGGACGGAAACTATGGCTACACCTTC. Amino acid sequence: CASSPDGNYGYTF.

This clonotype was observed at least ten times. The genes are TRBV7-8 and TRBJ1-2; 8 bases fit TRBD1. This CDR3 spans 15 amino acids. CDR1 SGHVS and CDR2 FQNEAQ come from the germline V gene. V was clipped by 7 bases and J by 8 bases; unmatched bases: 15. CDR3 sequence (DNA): TGTGCCAGCACCGACAGGACAGGGAGCCCTCGAGGCTACACCTTC. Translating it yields CASTDRTGSPRGYTF.

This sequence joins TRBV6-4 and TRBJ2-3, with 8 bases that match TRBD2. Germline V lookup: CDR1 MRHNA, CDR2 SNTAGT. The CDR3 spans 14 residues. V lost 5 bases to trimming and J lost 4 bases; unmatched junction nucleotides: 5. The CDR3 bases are TGTGCCAGCAGTCCCAGCGGGAGTGCAGATACGCAGTATTTT. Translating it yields CASSPSGSADTQYF.

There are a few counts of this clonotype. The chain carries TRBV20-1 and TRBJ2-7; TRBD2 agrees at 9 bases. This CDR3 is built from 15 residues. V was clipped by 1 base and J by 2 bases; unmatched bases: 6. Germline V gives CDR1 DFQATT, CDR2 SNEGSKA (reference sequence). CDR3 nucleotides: TGCAGTGCTAGAGGTAGCGGGAGTGGGCCCTACGAGCAGTACTTC. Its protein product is CSARGSGSGPYEQYF.

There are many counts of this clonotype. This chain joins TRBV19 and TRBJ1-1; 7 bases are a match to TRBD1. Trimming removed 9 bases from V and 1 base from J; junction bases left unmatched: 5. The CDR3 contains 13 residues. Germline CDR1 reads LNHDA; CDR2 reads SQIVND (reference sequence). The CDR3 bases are TGTGCCAGCGCAACAGGGGCGAACACTGAAGCTTTCTTT. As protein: CASATGANTEAFF.

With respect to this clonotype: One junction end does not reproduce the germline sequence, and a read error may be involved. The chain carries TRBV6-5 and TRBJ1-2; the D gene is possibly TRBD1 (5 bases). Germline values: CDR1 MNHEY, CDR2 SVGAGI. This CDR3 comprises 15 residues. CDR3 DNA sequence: TGTGCCAGCAGTTACTCGGGCCGAGACAGCTATGTCTACACCTTC. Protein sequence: CASSYSGRDSYVYTF.

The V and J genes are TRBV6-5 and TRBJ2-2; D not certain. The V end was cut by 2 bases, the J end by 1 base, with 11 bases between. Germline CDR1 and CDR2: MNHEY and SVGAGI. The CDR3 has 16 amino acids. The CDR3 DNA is TGTGCCAGCAGTTACACCTTCAACCAGAACACCGGGGAGCTGTTTTTT. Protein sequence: CASSYTFNQNTGELFF.

The CDR3 bases are TGTGCCAGCAGTAAACGACTAGCGGGAGTTCAAGAGACCCAGTACTTC. This codes for CASSKRLAGVQETQYF. J is TRBJ2-5 and V is TRBV11-3, with 12 bases matching TRBD2. CDR3 length equals 16 residues. Germline-derived CDR1 and CDR2 are SGHNT and YENEEA. J gave up 2 bases and V 6 bases, and 7 bases lay outside the gene matches. The variable domain in full, completed from reference TRBV11-3 and TRBJ2-5, reads EAGVVQSPRYKIIEKKQPVAFWCNPISGHNTLYWYLQNLGQGPELLIRYENEEAVDDSQLPKDRFSAERLKGVDSTLKIQPAELGDSAVYLCASSKRLAGVQETQYFGPGTRLLVL.

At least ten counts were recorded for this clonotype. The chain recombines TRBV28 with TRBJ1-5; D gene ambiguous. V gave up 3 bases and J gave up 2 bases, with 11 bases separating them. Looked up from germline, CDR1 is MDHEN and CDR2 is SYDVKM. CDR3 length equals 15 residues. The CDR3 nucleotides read TGTGCCAGCAGTTTTAGCGGTTTTGGCAATCAGCCCCAGCATTTT. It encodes CASSFSGFGNQPQHF.

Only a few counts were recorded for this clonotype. The CDR3 loop reads CASSPKTQNTGELFF. In DNA, the CDR3 is TGTGCCAGCTCACCGAAGACACAGAACACCGGGGAGCTGTTTTTT. V gene TRBV18 combines with J gene TRBJ2-2; D is undetermined. Per germline, CDR1 KGHSH and CDR2 LQKENI. V was shortened by 3 bases and J by 1 base, with 9 bases between the two germline ends. The CDR3 sequence is 15 residues long.

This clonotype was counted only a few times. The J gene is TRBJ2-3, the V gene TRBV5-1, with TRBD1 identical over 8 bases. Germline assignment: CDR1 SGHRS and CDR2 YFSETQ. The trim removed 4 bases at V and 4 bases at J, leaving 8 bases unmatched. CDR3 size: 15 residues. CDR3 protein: CASSIGTGGADTQYF. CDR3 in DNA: TGCGCCAGCAGCATAGGGACAGGCGGGGCAGATACGCAGTATTTT.

CDR3 protein: CATSDPGPQGYNEQFF. CDR3 coding DNA: TGTGCCACCAGTGATCCGGGACCACAAGGCTACAATGAGCAGTTCTTC. This chain connects TRBV24-1 to TRBJ2-1; either TRBD1 or TRBD2 may fit D (5 bases each). Germline V lookup: CDR1 KGHDR, CDR2 SFDVKD. V lost 3 bases to trimming and J lost 3 bases, with 14 bases between them. This CDR3 is built from 16 residues.

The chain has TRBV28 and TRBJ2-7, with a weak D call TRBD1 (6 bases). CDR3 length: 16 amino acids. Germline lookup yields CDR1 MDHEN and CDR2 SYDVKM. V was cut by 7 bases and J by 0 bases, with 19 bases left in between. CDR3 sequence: CASIPSGAPSSYEQYF. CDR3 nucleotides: TGTGCCAGCATACCGTCAGGGGCCCCGAGCTCCTACGAGCAGTACTTC.

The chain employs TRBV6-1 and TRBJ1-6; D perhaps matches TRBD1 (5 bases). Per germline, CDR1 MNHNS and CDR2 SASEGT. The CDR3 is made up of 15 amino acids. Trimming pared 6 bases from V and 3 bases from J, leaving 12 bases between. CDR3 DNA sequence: TGTGCCAGCAGACCAACAGGCCTCTATAATTCACCCCTCCACTTT. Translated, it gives CASRPTGLYNSPLHF.

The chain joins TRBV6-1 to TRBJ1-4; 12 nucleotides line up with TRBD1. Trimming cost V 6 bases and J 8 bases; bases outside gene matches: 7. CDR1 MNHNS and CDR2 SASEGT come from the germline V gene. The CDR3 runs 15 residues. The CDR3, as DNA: TGTGCCAGCAGAACCCGGGACAGGGGGCAGGAAAAACTGTTTTTT. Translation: CASRTRDRGQEKLFF.